What follows describes a single T cell receptor beta chain. This sample was taken from a study of blood T cell repertoires in COVID-19. Study summary: PBMCs, B-cell-depleted T cells, or T cells provided the cDNA or gDNA that made up the material.

The CDR3 has 15 amino acids. Germline V CDR1 and CDR2: SGHRS, YFSETQ. Losses at the gene ends were 4 bases for V and 3 bases for J; bases not matched to a gene: 7. Participants were aged about 18 to 90 years, lived in 20 to 25 US areas, and enrolled virtually. Recovered Cohort 3 donors showed two negative PCRs, clearance, or symptom resolution. In the authors' workflow: Reference gene primer amplification in the assay estimated nucleated cell counts. Only in-frame clones appear in the TCRdb table, and some are missing; sequencing was by immunoSEQ multiplex PCR. That table is the source of V, J and clone size, and D and trimming were worked out from the DNA. The sample has some 300,000 clones, roughly 89% seen once.

The sequenced sample consisted of PBMCs or T cells enriched from blood (not recorded which). The J gene is TRBJ1-5, the V gene TRBV5-1; 7 bases match TRBD1. The receptor was derived from a young woman who had recovered from COVID-19. The CDR3 DNA reads TGCGCCAGCAGCCCCGGGACAGCCATCAATCAGCCCCAGCATTTT. This translates into CASSPGTAINQPQHF.